Listed below are T cell receptor beta chains from one sample, sequenced in a study of OX40 agonist ivuxolimab in advanced cancers. Generated by immunoSEQ multiplex PCR, the TCRdb table keeps only in-frame clones and is missing some. The sample yields 65,000 to 85,000 clones, about 85% seen once. Specimen: CD4+ or CD8+ T cells sorted from blood, collected in a trial of the OX40 agonist ivuxolimab. Receptor source: an adult with an advanced solid tumor such as melanoma, head and neck, liver or kidney cancer. Each CDR3 is given with its conserved first and last residue. Each record gives: D gene, clone size, V gene, J gene, CDR3 protein, CDR3 DNA. The D gene is left open where the match is weak. The listing skips clone size in some rows; elsewhere it reads once, few, many or a size class.

D: NA
size: medium-sized
V: TRBV21-1
J: TRBJ1-1
CDR3: CASSKGAGSSTEAFF
DNA: TGTGCCAGCAGCAAAGGGGCAGGGAGTAGTACTGAAGCTTTCTTT

D: NA
size: NA
V: TRBV4-2
J: TRBJ1-5
CDR3: CASSQEARAGQPQHF
DNA: TGTGCCAGCAGCCAAGAAGCCAGGGCGGGTCAGCCCCAGCATTTT

D: NA
size: NA
V: TRBV27
J: TRBJ1-1
CDR3: CASSPNPGTTEAFF
DNA: TGTGCCAGCAGTCCCAACCCGGGGACCACTGAAGCTTTCTTT

D: NA
size: NA
V: TRBV7-2
J: TRBJ1-2
CDR3: CASSLVVRLGSNYGYTF
DNA: TGTGCCAGCAGCTTAGTAGTAAGATTGGGTAGTAACTATGGCTACACCTTC

D: NA
size: once
V: TRBV19
J: TRBJ2-7
CDR3: CATESSYEQYF
DNA: TGTGCCACCGAGAGCTCCTACGAGCAGTACTTC

D: NA
size: NA
V: TRBV11-3
J: TRBJ2-5
CDR3: CASSFGRAVQETQYF
DNA: TGTGCCAGCAGCTTCGGGCGTGCGGTTCAAGAGACCCAGTACTTC

D: NA
size: NA
V: TRBV30
J: TRBJ2-1
CDR3: CAWSRDNSYNEQFF
DNA: TGTGCCTGGAGCCGGGACAACTCCTACAATGAGCAGTTCTTC

D: NA
size: few
V: TRBV5-5
J: TRBJ1-5
CDR3: CASSLDSNQPQHF
DNA: TGTGCCAGCAGCCTAGACAGCAATCAGCCCCAGCATTTT

D: TRBD2
size: NA
V: TRBV10-3
J: TRBJ2-3
CDR3: CAISGRLAGERTDTQYF
DNA: TGTGCCATCAGTGGACGACTAGCGGGGGAACGCACAGATACGCAGTATTTT

D: NA
size: once
V: TRBV7-8
J: TRBJ1-2
CDR3: CASSLGARQGGYTF
DNA: TGTGCCAGCAGCTTAGGAGCTCGGCAAGGGGGCTACACCTTC

D: NA
size: NA
V: TRBV7-3
J: TRBJ1-2
CDR3: CASSLNTNYGYTF
DNA: TGTGCCAGCAGCTTAAATACTAACTATGGCTACACCTTC

D: NA
size: NA
V: TRBV6-5
J: TRBJ2-2
CDR3: CASKLGGNTGELFF
DNA: TGTGCCAGCAAACTTGGGGGAAACACCGGGGAGCTGTTTTTT

D: NA
size: NA
V: TRBV7-3
J: TRBJ1-1
CDR3: CASSLTGRGNTEAFF
DNA: TGTGCCAGCAGCTTAACGGGCAGAGGGAACACTGAAGCTTTCTTT

D: TRBD1
size: NA
V: TRBV9
J: TRBJ1-6
CDR3: CASSVTGNDSPLHF
DNA: TGTGCCAGCAGCGTGACAGGGAACGATTCACCCCTCCACTTT

D: NA
size: NA
V: TRBV29-1
J: TRBJ1-1
CDR3: CSVVDVIPNTEAFF
DNA: TGCAGCGTTGTCGACGTAATCCCGAACACTGAAGCTTTCTTT

D: TRBD2
size: NA
V: TRBV10-3
J: TRBJ2-5
CDR3: CAISALAGGAQETQYF
DNA: TGTGCCATCAGTGCTTTGGCGGGAGGGGCCCAAGAGACCCAGTACTTC

D: NA
size: NA
V: TRBV10-3
J: TRBJ2-2
CDR3: CAIGVTGELFF
DNA: TGTGCCATCGGAGTGACCGGGGAGCTGTTTTTT

D: TRBD1
size: NA
V: TRBV5-1
J: TRBJ2-7
CDR3: CASSWNPGQGGGEQYF
DNA: TGCGCCAGCAGCTGGAATCCGGGACAGGGGGGTGGCGAGCAGTACTTC

D: NA
size: NA
V: TRBV30
J: TRBJ1-3
CDR3: CAWSTVSGNTIYF
DNA: TGTGCCTGGAGTACGGTCTCTGGAAACACCATATATTTT

D: TRBD1
size: few
V: TRBV7-9
J: TRBJ1-4
CDR3: CASSSQGWGQGGEKLFF
DNA: TGTGCCAGCAGCTCCCAAGGATGGGGACAGGGGGGAGAAAAACTGTTTTTT

D: NA
size: NA
V: TRBV6-5
J: TRBJ2-4
CDR3: CASSWKKENIQYF
DNA: TGTGCCAGCAGTTGGAAGAAAGAAAACATTCAGTACTTC

D: TRBD1
size: NA
V: TRBV10-1
J: TRBJ2-2
CDR3: CASSIGTGYAGELFF
DNA: TGCGCCAGCAGTATTGGGACAGGGTACGCCGGGGAGCTGTTTTTT

D: NA
size: few
V: TRBV6-5
J: TRBJ2-7
CDR3: CASSWSRDAISYF
DNA: TGTGCCAGCAGTTGGTCAAGGGACGCCATCAGTTACTTC

D: NA
size: NA
V: TRBV2
J: TRBJ1-1
CDR3: CASSDGGWDTEAFF
DNA: TGTGCCAGCAGTGATGGGGGGTGGGACACTGAAGCTTTCTTT

D: TRBD1
size: NA
V: TRBV19
J: TRBJ2-3
CDR3: CASSITPRQGAITDTQYF
DNA: TGTGCCAGTAGTATAACCCCCCGACAGGGGGCAATCACAGATACGCAGTATTTT

D: NA
size: NA
V: TRBV27
J: TRBJ2-4
CDR3: CASSLDRWETKNIQYF
DNA: TGTGCCAGCAGTCTCGACAGGTGGGAAACCAAAAACATTCAGTACTTC

D: TRBD2
size: NA
V: TRBV6-6
J: TRBJ2-7
CDR3: CASSNPSGGAYEQYF
DNA: TGTGCCAGCAGTAATCCTAGCGGGGGGGCCTACGAGCAGTACTTC

D: NA
size: NA
V: TRBV18
J: TRBJ2-2
CDR3: CASSPELTGELFF
DNA: TGTGCCAGCTCACCGGAGCTCACCGGGGAGCTGTTTTTT

D: TRBD1
size: NA
V: TRBV28
J: TRBJ1-2
CDR3: CASHRQGAGGYTF
DNA: TGTGCCAGCCACCGACAGGGGGCGGGTGGCTACACCTTC

D: NA
size: NA
V: TRBV20-1
J: TRBJ1-1
CDR3: CSAEGVGEAFF
DNA: TGCAGTGCGGAGGGGGTGGGTGAAGCTTTCTTT

D: NA
size: NA
V: TRBV28
J: TRBJ2-6
CDR3: CASALVGANVLTF
DNA: TGTGCCAGCGCTCTGGTTGGGGCCAACGTCCTGACTTTC

D: NA
size: NA
V: TRBV5-3
J: TRBJ1-5
CDR3: CARSLVGEGCQPQHF
DNA: TGTGCCAGAAGCTTGGTGGGTGAGGGGTGTCAGCCCCAGCATTTT

D: NA
size: NA
V: TRBV19
J: TRBJ2-3
CDR3: CASSVGGTDTQYF
DNA: TGTGCCAGTAGTGTCGGGGGCACAGATACGCAGTATTTT

D: NA
size: NA
V: TRBV5-1
J: TRBJ2-3
CDR3: CASSLRLLTDTQYF
DNA: TGCGCCAGCAGCTTGAGGTTACTCACAGATACGCAGTATTTT

D: NA
size: NA
V: TRBV5-6
J: TRBJ1-1
CDR3: CASSLGGPNMNTEAFF
DNA: TGTGCCAGCAGCTTGGGGGGGCCTAACATGAACACTGAAGCTTTCTTT

D: NA
size: NA
V: TRBV6-4
J: TRBJ1-2
CDR3: CASSDYPGSYGYTF
DNA: TGTGCCAGCAGTGACTACCCAGGGTCCTATGGCTACACCTTC

D: NA
size: NA
V: TRBV29-1
J: TRBJ2-7
CDR3: CSVEDGSYEQYF
DNA: TGCAGCGTTGAGGACGGCAGCTACGAGCAGTACTTC

D: NA
size: NA
V: TRBV9
J: TRBJ1-5
CDR3: CASSPNGVAQPQHF
DNA: TGTGCCAGCAGCCCTAACGGGGTGGCCCAGCCCCAGCATTTT

D: TRBD1
size: NA
V: TRBV28
J: TRBJ2-1
CDR3: CASHRPPGTGNNEQFF
DNA: TGTGCCAGCCATAGACCCCCCGGGACAGGCAACAATGAGCAGTTCTTC

D: TRBD1
size: few
V: TRBV6-5
J: TRBJ1-5
CDR3: CASRDRGNNQPQHF
DNA: TGTGCCAGCAGGGACAGGGGGAATAATCAGCCCCAGCATTTT

D: TRBD1
size: NA
V: TRBV7-2
J: TRBJ1-2
CDR3: CASSLEGTGDLGGYTF
DNA: TGTGCCAGCAGCTTAGAGGGGACAGGGGATCTTGGGGGCTACACCTTC

D: NA
size: few
V: TRBV5-1
J: TRBJ2-3
CDR3: CASSLDGGEDTQYF
DNA: TGCGCCAGCAGCTTGGACGGGGGCGAAGATACGCAGTATTTT

D: TRBD2
size: NA
V: TRBV6-1
J: TRBJ2-7
CDR3: CASTTGGPYEQYF
DNA: TGTGCCAGCACCACGGGAGGGCCCTACGAGCAGTACTTC

D: NA
size: NA
V: TRBV7-9
J: TRBJ2-3
CDR3: CASSFTMYGTDTQYF
DNA: TGTGCCAGCAGCTTCACCATGTACGGCACAGATACGCAGTATTTT